Each of the 32 T cell receptor beta chains below was sequenced from the same sample in a study of blood T cell repertoires in COVID-19. Assay used: immunoSEQ multiplex PCR; TCRdb lists only in-frame clones, some missing. The profile covers 100,000 to 150,000 clones, with 88% appearing a single time and approximately 1.5% taken by the ten largest. The sequenced sample was peripheral blood. These TCRs come from a human donor in a cohort sampled during active COVID-19.

This clone was seen a handful of times. This chain links TRBV5-1 with TRBJ1-4, with 9 positions matching TRBD1. CDR1 is SGHRS and CDR2 is YFSETQ in the germline V gene. The trim removed 4 bases at V and 2 bases at J, leaving 0 bases unmatched. This CDR3 spans 14 amino acids. CDR3 bases: TGCGCCAGCAGCACAGGGGGCACTAATGAAAAACTGTTTTTT. Its protein product is CASSTGGTNEKLFF. The whole variable domain, remainder taken from reference TRBV5-1 and TRBJ1-4, is KAGVTQTPRYLIKTRGQQVTLSCSPISGHRSVSWYQQTPGQGLQFLFEYFSETQRNKGNFPGRFSGRQFSNSRSEMNVSTLELGDSALYLCASSTGGTNEKLFFGSGTQLSVL.

J is TRBJ2-7 and V is TRBV5-4, with D possibly matching TRBD1 (6 bases). V lost 3 bases to trimming and J lost 2 bases, with 30 bases between them. The CDR3 contains 20 residues. The germline gives CDR1 SGHNT, CDR2 YYREEE (reference sequence). The CDR3 loop reads CASSWGPSGLIQRKPYEQYF. The CDR3 DNA follows: TGTGCCAGCAGCTGGGGGCCGTCTGGACTCATCCAGCGTAAACCCTACGAGCAGTACTTC.

For this clone: Mismatch with germline at one junction end may stem from a read error. This rearrangement joins TRBV7-7 to TRBJ2-2; 9 bases align to TRBD2. Germline V gene sequence: CDR1 SSHAT, CDR2 FNYEAQ (reference sequence). The CDR3 sequence is 16 residues long. This chain's CDR3 is CASSATGTSLPGELFF. The CDR3, as DNA: TGTGCTAGCAGCGCTACCGGGACTAGCCTCCCCGGGGAGCTGTTTTTT.

This clone was counted only a few times. Within the sample, other DNA sequences also encode this same CDR3. The chain recombines TRBV18 with TRBJ2-7, with 10 bases identical to TRBD2. The CDR3 consists of 15 residues. Germline CDR1 and CDR2: KGHSH and LQKENI. After removal of 2 bases from V and 1 base from J, the junction contained 2 bases not matched to a gene. The CDR3 protein is CASSPGAGGSYEQYF. The CDR3 nucleotides read TGTGCCAGCTCACCAGGAGCGGGAGGGTCCTACGAGCAGTACTTC. Based on the CDR3 plus reference TRBV18 and TRBJ2-7, the full variable domain is NAGVMQNPRHLVRRRGQEARLRCSPMKGHSHVYWYRQLPEEGLKFMVYLQKENIIDESGMPKERFSAEFPKEGPSILRIQQVVRGDSAAYFCASSPGAGGSYEQYFGPGTRLTVT.

This clone came up once. This chain joins TRBV14 and TRBJ2-1, with D perhaps TRBD2 (6 bases). Germline loops: CDR1 SGHDN, CDR2 FVKESK. Trimming removed 0 bases from V and 0 bases from J, with 9 bases in between. The CDR3 consists of 16 residues. CDR3 DNA: TGTGCCAGCAGCCAAGAAAAACTAGCCTCCTACAATGAGCAGTTCTTC. Translating it yields CASSQEKLASYNEQFF.

There are a few counts of this clone. This chain uses TRBV18 with TRBJ2-1, with D perhaps TRBD2 (5 bases). The CDR3 totals 14 residues. From germline, CDR1 is KGHSH and CDR2 LQKENI. The V gene lost 4 bases and the J gene lost 3 bases, with 10 bases spanning the gap. CDR3 protein: CASSHPGSYNEQFF. For the CDR3, the DNA is TGTGCCAGCTCACATCCGGGGAGCTACAATGAGCAGTTCTTC.

This clone was counted between two and nine times. Within the sample, other DNA sequences also encode this same CDR3. The chain couples TRBV4-1 to TRBJ2-7; D possibly corresponds to TRBD1 (5 bases). The germline CDR1 and CDR2 sequences are MGHRA and YSYEKL. The CDR3 is made up of 15 amino acids. V lost 0 bases and J lost 1, with 10 bases in between. This chain's CDR3 is CASSQDQGSSYEQYF. The DNA of the CDR3 is TGCGCCAGCAGCCAAGATCAGGGCAGTTCCTACGAGCAGTACTTC.

The rearrangement joins TRBV3-1 (or the pseudogene TRBV3-2) to TRBJ2-7; the D gene is possibly TRBD1 (5 bases). This CDR3 region has 16 residues. Trimming cost V 1 base and J 5 bases, with 18 bases left between them. Germline V gene lookup returns CDR1 LGHDT and CDR2 YNNKEL (reference sequence). This CDR3 is CASSQVIRQGPHEQYF. Here the CDR3 DNA reads TGTGCCAGCAGCCAAGTCATTCGGCAGGGCCCTCACGAGCAGTACTTC.

The J gene is TRBJ2-7, the V gene TRBV21-1; TRBD1 was called by the table and not checked on the DNA. TRBV21-1 is classified as a pseudogene. CDR3 length equals 17 residues. The DNA for the CDR3 is TGTGCCAGCAGCAAAGCCCTTTCCGGGACAGGGGACTACGAGCAGTACTTC. Protein product: CASSKALSGTGDYEQYF.

V gene TRBV19 combines with J gene TRBJ2-7, with TRBD2 as a possible D gene (5 bases). Deletions cut 1 base from V and 3 bases from J, with 13 bases between. The CDR3 runs to 15 residues. CDR1 is LNHDA and CDR2 is SQIVND in the germline V gene (reference sequence). CDR3 in amino acids: CASSIGSGISYEQYF. CDR3 nucleotides: TGTGCCAGTAGTATAGGTTCCGGGATAAGCTACGAGCAGTACTTC.

This chain joins TRBV30 and TRBJ2-3; maybe TRBD1 (5 bases). The CDR3 is 14 amino acids. CDR1 is GTSNPN, CDR2 SVGIG, per germline (reference sequence). The V end was cut by 3 bases, the J end by 0 bases, with 10 bases between. The CDR3 nucleotides are TGTGCCTGGAGGGATAGGACAAGCACAGATACGCAGTATTTT. This sequence encodes CAWRDRTSTDTQYF.

This clone was picked up one time. V gene TRBV3-1 (or the pseudogene TRBV3-2) combines with J gene TRBJ1-5; D remains ambiguous. With 4 bases removed from V and 9 bases from J, the gap between germline ends came to 13 bases. The germline V gene has CDR1 LGHDT and CDR2 YNNKEL (reference sequence). The CDR3 runs to 13 residues. CDR3 in DNA: TGTGCCAGCAGCCCAAGGGAGGGTCTGCCCCAGCATTTT. Encoded protein: CASSPREGLPQHF.

This chain connects TRBV5-1 to TRBJ1-1, with 7 bases matching TRBD1. The CDR3 is 15 residues long. Germline loops: CDR1 SGHRS, CDR2 YFSETQ. The junction had 16 bases not matched to a gene; V was cut back by 4 bases and J by 10 bases. CDR3 nucleotides: TGCGCCAGCAGCGCCCTCTCCGAGGGGGCGAATAGAGCTTTCTTT. Its translation: CASSALSEGANRAFF.

This chain links TRBV6-2 or TRBV6-3 with TRBJ2-4; 8 positions match TRBD2. This CDR3 contains 18 residues. The V segment lost 2 bases and the J segment 0 bases; nucleotides outside the gene matches: 9. CDR1 MNHEY and CDR2 SVGEGT come from the germline V gene. This chain's CDR3 is CASSYGAGGPIAKNIQYF. CDR3 bases: TGTGCCAGCAGTTACGGGGCGGGAGGCCCTATAGCCAAAAACATTCAGTACTTC.

This chain connects TRBV27 to TRBJ2-1; D call uncertain. CDR1 and CDR2 (germline): MNHEY, SMNVEV (reference sequence). V was shortened by 2 bases and J by 6 bases, with 8 bases between the two germline ends. The CDR3 extends over 13 amino acids. The CDR3 here is CASSLGSGNEQFF. CDR3 DNA: TGTGCCAGCAGTTTAGGATCGGGCAATGAGCAGTTCTTC.

The V gene is TRBV3-1 (or the pseudogene TRBV3-2), the J gene TRBJ2-7; D gene ambiguous. The germline CDR1 and CDR2 sequences are LGHDT and YNNKEL (reference sequence). The CDR3 spans 17 residues. Trimming pared 5 bases from V and 0 bases from J, leaving 20 bases between. CDR3 DNA: TGTGCCAGCAGCGCAACCTCGGCAGGTCGAAGCTCCTACGAGCAGTACTTC. Translation: CASSATSAGRSSYEQYF.

The gene calls are TRBV12-2 and TRBJ2-4; the DNA was not used to check the table's D call, TRBD2. TRBV12-2 counts as a pseudogene. CDR3 size: 12 residues. CDR3 nucleotide sequence: TGTGCAAGTCGCCGCCTAGAAAACATTCAGTACTTC. Protein product: CASRRLENIQYF.

CDR3 in DNA: TGCGCCAGCAGGTACAGGGACGGAGCTAGGTCACCCCTCCACTTT. It encodes CASRYRDGARSPLHF. J is TRBJ1-6 and V is TRBV4-1, with D perhaps TRBD1 (6 bases). This CDR3 is 15 amino acids long. From germline, CDR1 is MGHRA and CDR2 YSYEKL. The V end lost 6 bases, the J end lost 10 bases, and 19 bases lay between the germline ends.

The rearrangement joins TRBV24-1 to TRBJ2-3, with D perhaps matching TRBD1 (5 bases). Germline V gene data show CDR1 as KGHDR and CDR2 as SFDVKD. The V end lost 12 bases, the J end lost 4 bases, and 10 bases lay between the germline ends. This CDR3 spans 11 amino acids. CDR3 nucleotide sequence: TGTGCCGCCTTAGGGGCAGATACGCAGTATTTT. It codes for CAALGADTQYF.

This clone was recorded only once. This chain uses TRBV6-5 with TRBJ1-3; possible D gene TRBD1, 6 bases. CDR1 and CDR2 (germline): MNHEY, SVGAGI. The CDR3 is 13 residues long. V was trimmed by 0 bases and J by 7 bases, leaving 7 bases between them. CDR3 DNA: TGTGCCAGCAGTTACTCAGGGGGTAACACCATATATTTT. Translating gives CASSYSGGNTIYF.

The rearrangement uses TRBV19 and TRBJ2-7, with D tentatively TRBD1 (6 bases). V lost 5 bases to trimming and J lost 3 bases, with 8 bases between them. The germline V gene has CDR1 LNHDA and CDR2 SQIVND (reference sequence). The length of the CDR3 is 12 residues. The CDR3 here is CASSGQLYEQYF. The CDR3 DNA is TGTGCCAGTAGTGGACAGCTCTACGAGCAGTACTTC. Filled out from reference TRBV19 and TRBJ2-7, the complete variable domain reads DGGITQSPKYLFRKEGQNVTLSCEQNLNHDAMYWYRQDPGQGLRLIYYSQIVNDFQKGDIAEGYSVSREKKESFPLTVTSAQKNPTAFYLCASSGQLYEQYFGPGTRLTVT.

This clone appeared once. The chain recombines TRBV6-5 with TRBJ2-7; 7 nucleotides line up with TRBD2. The junction had 5 bases not matched to a gene; V was cut back by 2 bases and J by 4 bases. Germline V gene lookup returns CDR1 MNHEY and CDR2 SVGAGI. CDR3 length equals 14 residues. The chain's CDR3 is CASSYRPSGYEQYF. The DNA for the CDR3 is TGTGCCAGCAGTTACCGGCCTAGCGGATACGAGCAGTACTTC.

The chain is built from TRBV4-1 and TRBJ2-7, with a tentative D call TRBD1 (6 bases). Trimming pared 1 base from V and 0 bases from J, leaving 16 bases between. This CDR3 region has 17 residues. Germline CDR1 and CDR2: MGHRA and YSYEKL. The CDR3 reads CASSQVSAGVSSYEQYF. CDR3 DNA: TGCGCCAGCAGCCAAGTTTCCGCAGGGGTGTCCTCCTACGAGCAGTACTTC.

DNA of the CDR3: TGTGCCAGCAGACCTACAGGCTATAATGGCTACACCTTC. Translation: CASRPTGYNGYTF. The rearrangement uses TRBV7-2 and TRBJ1-2, with TRBD1 as a possible D gene (5 bases). The germline V gene has CDR1 SGHTA and CDR2 FQGNSA. CDR3 length: 13 amino acids. The V and J ends lost 6 bases and 6 bases respectively, with 14 bases between them.

This chain joins TRBV3-1 (or the pseudogene TRBV3-2) and TRBJ2-1; D is uncertain. Trimming took off 1 base at V and 0 bases at J, with 7 bases between the two ends. The CDR3 consists of 15 residues. Germline V gene data show CDR1 as LGHDT and CDR2 as YNNKEL (reference sequence). This CDR3 reads CASSQVRSSYNEQFF. As DNA, the CDR3 is TGTGCCAGCAGCCAAGTGAGGTCCTCCTACAATGAGCAGTTCTTC.

The chain combines TRBV3-1 (or the pseudogene TRBV3-2) with TRBJ2-5; no firm D call. This CDR3 has 15 residues. Trimming stripped 1 base from V and 0 bases from J, with 9 bases between. The germline V gene encodes CDR1 LGHDT and CDR2 YNNKEL (reference sequence). This chain's CDR3 is CASSQVSHDQETQYF. The CDR3 nucleotides are TGTGCCAGCAGCCAAGTGTCCCATGACCAAGAGACCCAGTACTTC.

The genes are TRBV4-2 and TRBJ2-7, with 10 bases lining up with TRBD1. V lost 2 bases, J lost 0 bases, and 16 bases stayed unmatched. The CDR3 has 20 amino acids. CDR1 is LGHNA and CDR2 is YNFKEQ in the germline V gene. Here the CDR3 DNA reads TGTGCCAGCAGCCAACCCGACAGGGGGCGTCTTAATAACTACTCCTACGAGCAGTACTTC. Amino acids: CASSQPDRGRLNNYSYEQYF.

The chain couples TRBV28 to TRBJ1-1; D unclear. Trimming stripped 3 bases from V and 7 bases from J, with 6 bases between. The CDR3 contains 11 residues. The germline CDR1 and CDR2 sequences are MDHEN and SYDVKM. This chain's CDR3 is CASSFRLEAFF. The CDR3 DNA reads TGTGCCAGCAGTTTCCGTCTTGAAGCTTTCTTT.

The CDR3 nucleotides read TGCAGTGCTAGTCCCTCCTCGAGGGTCGTTACGCAGTATTTT. The encoded protein is CSASPSSRVVTQYF. The chain has TRBV20-1 and TRBJ2-3, with D possibly being TRBD2 (5 bases). V was cut by 3 bases and J by 8 bases, with 18 bases left in between. CDR3 length equals 14 residues. Germline CDR1 is DFQATT and CDR2 is SNEGSKA (reference sequence).

The V call is TRBV10-3, the J call TRBJ1-1, with 8 bases identical to TRBD1. In germline, CDR1 is ENHRY, CDR2 SYGVKD. V gave up 9 bases and J gave up 0 bases; unmatched junction bases: 3. The length of the CDR3 is 13 residues. In nucleotides, the CDR3 is TGTGCCATGAGGACAGGGCTGAACACTGAAGCTTTCTTT. Its protein is CAMRTGLNTEAFF.

This chain uses TRBV5-6 with TRBJ1-2; D remains ambiguous. CDR1 and CDR2 from the germline V gene are SGHDT and YYEEEE. The CDR3 has 12 residues. Deletions cut 5 bases from V and 4 bases from J, with 9 bases between. This chain's CDR3 is CASSASSYGYTF. CDR3 nucleotide sequence: TGTGCCAGCAGTGCTTCCAGCTATGGCTACACCTTC. The full variable domain, in which reference TRBV5-6 and TRBJ1-2 provide the parts outside the CDR3, is DAGVTQSPTHLIKTRGQQVTLRCSPKSGHDTVSWYQQALGQGPQFIFQYYEEEERQRGNFPDRFSGHQFPNYSSELNVNALLLGDSALYLCASSASSYGYTFGSGTRLTVV.

This sequence joins TRBV12-3 or TRBV12-4 and TRBJ2-7; TRBD2 might be the D (5 bases). Deletions cut 3 bases from V and 5 bases from J, with 11 bases between. The CDR3 length is 13 residues. The CDR3 protein is CASSFLGGHEQYF. CDR3 DNA sequence: TGTGCCAGCAGTTTCCTAGGAGGCCACGAGCAGTACTTC.